The sequence of this T cell receptor (beta chain) was determined in a study of T cell responses to AZD1222 COVID-19 vaccine. The study, taken as a whole, reports: The span of vaccine-associated CD4 TCRs extended across spike, with dominance at 160-218 and 743-854.

Only in-frame clones appear in the TCRdb table, and some are missing; sequencing was by immunoSEQ multiplex PCR. The data show approximately 120,000 clones, with around 89% seen just once and approximately 10% held by the top ten. Trimming at V came to 0 bases and at J to 6 bases, leaving 14 bases not matched to a gene. There are 18 residues in the CDR3. Germline-derived CDR1 and CDR2 are MGHRA and YSYEKL. About this clone: The antigen is undetermined.

The receptor comes from an adult in good health. The V gene is TRBV4-1, the J gene TRBJ2-1; 7 bases map to TRBD2. The material sequenced was peripheral blood, taken on day 0 of MenACWY control vaccination. CDR3 bases: TGCGCCAGCAGCCAAGATGCGGGAGCGGGATCAAAAATCAATGAGCAGTTCTTC. It codes for CASSQDAGAGSKINEQFF.